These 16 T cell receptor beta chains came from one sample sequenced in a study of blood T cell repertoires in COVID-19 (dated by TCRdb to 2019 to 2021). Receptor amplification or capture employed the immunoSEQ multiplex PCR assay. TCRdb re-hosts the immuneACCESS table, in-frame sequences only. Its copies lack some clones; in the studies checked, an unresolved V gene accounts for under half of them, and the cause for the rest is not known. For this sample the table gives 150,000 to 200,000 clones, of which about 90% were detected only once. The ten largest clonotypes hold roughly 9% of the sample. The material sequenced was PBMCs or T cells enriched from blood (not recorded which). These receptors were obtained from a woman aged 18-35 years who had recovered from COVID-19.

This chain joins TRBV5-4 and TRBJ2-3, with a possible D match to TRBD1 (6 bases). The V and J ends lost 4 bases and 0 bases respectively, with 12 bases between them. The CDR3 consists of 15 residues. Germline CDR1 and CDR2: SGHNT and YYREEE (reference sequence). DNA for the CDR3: TGTGCCAGCAGCGTGGGACATTCGAGCACAGATACGCAGTATTTT. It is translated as CASSVGHSSTDTQYF.

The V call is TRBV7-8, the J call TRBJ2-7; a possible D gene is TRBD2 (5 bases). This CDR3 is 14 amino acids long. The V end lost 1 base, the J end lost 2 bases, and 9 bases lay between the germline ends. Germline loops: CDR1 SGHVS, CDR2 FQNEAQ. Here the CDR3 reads CASSLVAGPYEQYF. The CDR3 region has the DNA TGTGCCAGCAGCTTAGTTGCGGGCCCCTACGAGCAGTACTTC.

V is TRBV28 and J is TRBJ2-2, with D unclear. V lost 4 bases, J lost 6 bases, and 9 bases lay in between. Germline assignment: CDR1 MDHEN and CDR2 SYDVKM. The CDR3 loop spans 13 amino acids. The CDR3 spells CASSSPPAGELFF. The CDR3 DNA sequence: TGTGCCAGCAGTTCCCCCCCAGCCGGGGAGCTGTTTTTT.

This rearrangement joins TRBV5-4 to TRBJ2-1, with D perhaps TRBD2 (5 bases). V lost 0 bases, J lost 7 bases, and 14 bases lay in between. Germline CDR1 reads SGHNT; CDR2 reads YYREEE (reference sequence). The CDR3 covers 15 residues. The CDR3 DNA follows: TGTGCCAGCAGCTTGGGCCGGGATGTTGGGAATGAGCAGTTCTTC. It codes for CASSLGRDVGNEQFF.

The DNA of the CDR3 is TGTGCCAGCAGCGGAGGGTTTGGTCAGCCCCAGCATTTT. It translates to CASSGGFGQPQHF. This chain connects TRBV9 to TRBJ1-5; D uncertain. CDR1 and CDR2 from the germline V gene are SGDLS and YYNGEE. V lost 3 bases and J 6 bases, leaving 10 bases between the germline ends. This CDR3 comprises 13 residues.

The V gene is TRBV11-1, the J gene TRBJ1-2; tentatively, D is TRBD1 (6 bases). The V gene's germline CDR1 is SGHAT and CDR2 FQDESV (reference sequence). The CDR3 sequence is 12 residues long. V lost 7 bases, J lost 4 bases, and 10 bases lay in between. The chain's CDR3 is CASIGQPYGYTF. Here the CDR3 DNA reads TGTGCCAGCATTGGACAGCCCTATGGCTACACCTTC.

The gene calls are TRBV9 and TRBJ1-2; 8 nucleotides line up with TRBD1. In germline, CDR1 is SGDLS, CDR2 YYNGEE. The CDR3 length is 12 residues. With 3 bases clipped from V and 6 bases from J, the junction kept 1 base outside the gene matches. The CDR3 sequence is CASSAQGDGYTF. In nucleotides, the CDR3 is TGTGCCAGCAGCGCACAGGGGGATGGCTACACCTTC.

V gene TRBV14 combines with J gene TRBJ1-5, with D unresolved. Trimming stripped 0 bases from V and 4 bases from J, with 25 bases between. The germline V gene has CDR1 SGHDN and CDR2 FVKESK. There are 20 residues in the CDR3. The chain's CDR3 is CASSQESGCEGSAGNQPQHF. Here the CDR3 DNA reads TGTGCCAGCAGCCAAGAATCGGGTTGTGAAGGAAGTGCGGGTAATCAGCCCCAGCATTTT. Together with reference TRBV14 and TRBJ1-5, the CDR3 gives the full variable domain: EAGVTQFPSHSVIEKGQTVTLRCDPISGHDNLYWYRRVMGKEIKFLLHFVKESKQDESGMPNNRFLAERTGGTYSTLKVQPAELEDSGVYFCASSQESGCEGSAGNQPQHFGDGTRLSIL.

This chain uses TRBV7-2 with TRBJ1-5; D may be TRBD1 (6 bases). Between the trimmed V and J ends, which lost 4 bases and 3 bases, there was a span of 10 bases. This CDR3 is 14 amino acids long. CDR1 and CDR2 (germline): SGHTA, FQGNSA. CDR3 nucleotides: TGTGCCAGCAGCTCAGGACAGCCCAATCAGCCCCAGCATTTT. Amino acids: CASSSGQPNQPQHF.

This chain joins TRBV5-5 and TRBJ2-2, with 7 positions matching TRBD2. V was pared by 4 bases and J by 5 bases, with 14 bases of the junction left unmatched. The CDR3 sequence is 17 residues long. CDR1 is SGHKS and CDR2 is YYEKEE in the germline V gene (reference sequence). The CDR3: CASSLRRREPGTGELFF. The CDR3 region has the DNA TGTGCCAGCAGCCTACGTAGGCGGGAGCCGGGGACCGGGGAGCTGTTTTTT.

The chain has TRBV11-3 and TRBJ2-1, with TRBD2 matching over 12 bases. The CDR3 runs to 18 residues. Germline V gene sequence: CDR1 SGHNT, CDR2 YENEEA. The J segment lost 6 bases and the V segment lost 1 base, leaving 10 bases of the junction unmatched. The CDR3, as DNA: TGTGCCAGCAGCTTAGGAAGCGGCCGACTAGCGGGGGCCAATGAGCAGTTCTTC. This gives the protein CASSLGSGRLAGANEQFF.

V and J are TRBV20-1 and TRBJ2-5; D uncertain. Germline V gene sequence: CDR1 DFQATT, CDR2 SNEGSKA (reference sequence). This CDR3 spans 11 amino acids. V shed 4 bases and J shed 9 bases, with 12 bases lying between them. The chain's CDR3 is CSATLVGPQYF. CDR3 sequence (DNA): TGCAGTGCTACCCTTGTTGGCCCCCAGTACTTC.

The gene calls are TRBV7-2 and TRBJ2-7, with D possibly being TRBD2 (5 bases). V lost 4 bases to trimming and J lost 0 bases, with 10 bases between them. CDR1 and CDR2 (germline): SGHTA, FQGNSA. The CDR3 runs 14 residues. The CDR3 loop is CASSSGLGSYEQYF. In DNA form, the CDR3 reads TGTGCCAGCAGCTCGGGATTAGGCTCCTACGAGCAGTACTTC.

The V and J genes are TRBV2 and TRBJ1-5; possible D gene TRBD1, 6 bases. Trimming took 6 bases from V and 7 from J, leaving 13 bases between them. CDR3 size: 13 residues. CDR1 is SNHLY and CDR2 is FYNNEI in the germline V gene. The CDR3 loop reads CASSGDIRQPQHF. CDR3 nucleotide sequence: TGTGCCAGCAGCGGGGACATCCGCCAGCCCCAGCATTTT.

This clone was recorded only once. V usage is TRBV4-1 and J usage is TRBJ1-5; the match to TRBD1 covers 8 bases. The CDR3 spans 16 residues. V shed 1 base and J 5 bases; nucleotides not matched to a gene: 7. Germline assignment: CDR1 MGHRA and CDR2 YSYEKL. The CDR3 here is CASSQVQDREDQPQHF. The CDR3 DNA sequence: TGCGCCAGCAGCCAAGTGCAGGACAGGGAAGATCAGCCCCAGCATTTT.

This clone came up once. CDR3 region: CASKTGVSTEAFF. The CDR3 DNA reads as TGTGCCAGTAAGACAGGGGTAAGCACTGAAGCTTTCTTT. The rearrangement joins TRBV19 to TRBJ1-1, with 8 bases lining up with TRBD1. The ends lost 7 bases at V and 4 bases at J; junction bases unmatched: 5. The CDR3 runs to 13 residues. The germline V gene has CDR1 LNHDA and CDR2 SQIVND (reference sequence).